The source of this TCR beta chain is a study of blood T cells in healthy people across ages. The CDR3 is 14 residues long. CDR1 and CDR2 (germline): WSHSY, SAAADI. V dropped 6 bases and J dropped 5 bases, with 16 bases sitting between them. This clonotype was seen ten or more times. A second PCR of roughly 6 to 12 cycles used a sample-barcoded 5' primer and a J-beta primer mix. Sequencing of every sample gave 2.5 million or more CDR3-containing paired-end reads. MiXCR was run by TCRdb on the 5' RACE reads, yielding one entry per CDR3 protein. The table lists some 890,000 distinct CDR3 sequences, 25% to 30% of them singletons. In each sample, at least 7 million PBMCs were isolated. Extractions gave at least 6 micrograms of total RNA per sample. The same sample was also used in a study of T cells of mothers and their children. Turning to that study: Per child, 3 million or so TCR beta CDR3 reads were obtained, against over 9 million per mother.

The sequenced material came from blood. V usage is TRBV10-2 and J usage is TRBJ2-5; D might be TRBD2 (5 bases). This TCR was recovered from a woman in her thirties or forties in good health. The CDR3 reads CASRKDSSWETQYF. Here the CDR3 DNA reads TGCGCCAGCAGGAAGGACTCGTCGTGGGAGACCCAGTACTTC.